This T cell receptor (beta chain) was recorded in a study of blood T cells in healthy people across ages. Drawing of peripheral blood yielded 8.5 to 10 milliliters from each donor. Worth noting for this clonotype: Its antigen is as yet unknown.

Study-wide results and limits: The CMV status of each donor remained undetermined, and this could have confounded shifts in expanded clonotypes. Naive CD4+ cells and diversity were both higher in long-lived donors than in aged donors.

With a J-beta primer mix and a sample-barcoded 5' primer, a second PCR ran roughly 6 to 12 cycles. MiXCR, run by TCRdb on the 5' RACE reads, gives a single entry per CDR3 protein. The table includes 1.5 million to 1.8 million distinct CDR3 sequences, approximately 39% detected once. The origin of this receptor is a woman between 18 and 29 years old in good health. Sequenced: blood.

CDR3 in amino acids: CASSDRREKLFF. CDR3 bases: TGTGCCAGCAGTGACAGGAGAGAAAAACTGTTTTTT. This chain uses TRBV6-4 with TRBJ1-4; D unclear. CDR3 length: 12 residues. From germline, CDR1 is MRHNA and CDR2 SNTAGT. V shed 2 bases and J shed 8 bases, with 6 bases lying between them.